This TCR beta chain was obtained from a study of T cells in Graves' hyperthyroidism and ophthalmopathy. General study findings and limits: Ophthalmopathy prediction by the model preceded onset by a median about 6.3 months. Most expanded thyroid clonotypes above 0.001 recurred in blood.

V dropped 4 bases and J dropped 2 bases, with 12 bases sitting between them. Germline V gene lookup returns CDR1 SQVTM and CDR2 ANQGSEA. The CDR3 runs 13 residues. This clonotype has a count of ten or more. Its antigen is not known. Exclusion of a patient resulted from uncontrolled infection, other autoimmune disease, pregnancy or lactation. Amplified regions were TCR beta CDR3 sequences from RNA transcripts. Researchers ran a first-round RT-PCR on the TCR CDR3 using the HTBI primer set. From the multiplex PCR reads, TCRdb called clonotypes with MiXCR, one entry per CDR3 protein. The repertoire includes approximately 510,000 distinct CDR3 sequences, roughly 45% of them detected once, and about 40% sits in the top ten.

The sequence came from an adult woman with Graves' disease, either hyperthyroidism or ophthalmopathy (not recorded which). The sequenced sample consisted of peripheral blood or thyroid tissue (not recorded which). The chain has TRBV29-1 and TRBJ2-7; possible D gene TRBD2, 5 bases. In DNA, the CDR3 is TGCAGCGTTGTATCAAGCGGTACCTACGAGCAGTACTTC. Its translation is CSVVSSGTYEQYF.